The clone carrying this TCR beta chain was detected many times. The target antigen is unknown. These data originate in a study of identical twins. Using its own MiXCR run on the 5' RACE reads, TCRdb lists one record per CDR3 protein. The profile shows about 200,000 distinct CDR3 sequences, about 15% of them singletons. Study findings and constraints: It was possible that invariant MAIT and iNKT cells partly confounded the zero-insertion analyses.

This CDR3 comprises 14 residues. Germline CDR1 and CDR2: LGHDT and YNNKEL (reference sequence). The V and J ends lost 0 bases and 10 bases respectively, with 13 bases between them. The sample was also linked to a second study, of T cells expressing NK-cell markers. This second study notes: Serological testing identified most of the eight sequenced donors as HCMV-seropositive and one as seronegative.

The chain is built from TRBV3-1 and TRBJ1-5; weak D call: TRBD1 (5 bases). Input material: CD8+ T cells sorted from blood. The source is a woman aged 18-35 years in good health. The CDR3 spells CASSQDKRGAPQHF. CDR3 bases: TGTGCCAGCAGCCAAGATAAGCGGGGCGCCCCCCAGCATTTT.